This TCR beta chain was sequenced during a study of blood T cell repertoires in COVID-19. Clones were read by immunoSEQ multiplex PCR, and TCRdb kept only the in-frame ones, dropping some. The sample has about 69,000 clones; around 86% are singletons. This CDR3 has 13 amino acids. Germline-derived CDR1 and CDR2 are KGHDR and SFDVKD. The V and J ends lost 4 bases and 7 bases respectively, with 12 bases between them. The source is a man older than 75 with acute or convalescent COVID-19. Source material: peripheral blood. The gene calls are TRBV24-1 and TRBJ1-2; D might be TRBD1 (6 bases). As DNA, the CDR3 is TGTGCCACCAGTGACAACGGACAGCCTGGCTACACCTTC. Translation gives CATSDNGQPGYTF.